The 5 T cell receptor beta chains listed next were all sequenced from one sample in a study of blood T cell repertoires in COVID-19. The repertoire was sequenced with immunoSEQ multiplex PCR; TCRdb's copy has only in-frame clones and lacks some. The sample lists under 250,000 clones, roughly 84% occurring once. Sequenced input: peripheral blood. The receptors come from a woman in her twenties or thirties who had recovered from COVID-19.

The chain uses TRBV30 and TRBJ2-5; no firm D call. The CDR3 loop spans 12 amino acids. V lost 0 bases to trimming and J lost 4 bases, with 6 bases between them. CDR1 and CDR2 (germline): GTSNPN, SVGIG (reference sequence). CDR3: CAWSVSLETQYF. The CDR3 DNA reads TGTGCCTGGAGTGTGTCATTAGAGACCCAGTACTTC.

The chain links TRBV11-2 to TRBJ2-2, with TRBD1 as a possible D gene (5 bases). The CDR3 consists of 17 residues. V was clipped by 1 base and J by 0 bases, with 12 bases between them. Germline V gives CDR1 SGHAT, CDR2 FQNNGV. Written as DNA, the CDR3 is TGTGCCAGCAGCTTAGGGGGATGGGGCTCGAACACCGGGGAGCTGTTTTTT. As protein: CASSLGGWGSNTGELFF.

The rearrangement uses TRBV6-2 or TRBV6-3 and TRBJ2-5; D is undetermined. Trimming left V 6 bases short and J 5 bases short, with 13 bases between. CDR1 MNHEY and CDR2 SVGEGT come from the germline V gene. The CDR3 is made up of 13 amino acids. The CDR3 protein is CASSRGWVETQYF. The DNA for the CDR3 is TGTGCCAGCAGCCGAGGCTGGGTTGAGACCCAGTACTTC.

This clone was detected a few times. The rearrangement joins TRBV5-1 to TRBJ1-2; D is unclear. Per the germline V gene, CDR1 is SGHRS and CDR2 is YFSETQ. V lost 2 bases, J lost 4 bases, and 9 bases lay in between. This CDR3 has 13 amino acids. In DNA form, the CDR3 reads TGCGCCAGCAGCTTAGAAGTGAGCTATGGCTACACCTTC. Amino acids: CASSLEVSYGYTF.

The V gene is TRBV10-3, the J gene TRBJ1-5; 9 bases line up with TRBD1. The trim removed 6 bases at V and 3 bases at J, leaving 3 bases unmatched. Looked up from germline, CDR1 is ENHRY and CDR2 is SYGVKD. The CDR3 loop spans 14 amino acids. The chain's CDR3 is CAIRGTGNNQPQHF. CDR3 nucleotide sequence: TGTGCCATCAGGGGGACAGGGAACAATCAGCCCCAGCATTTT.